Below are 18 T cell receptor beta chains sequenced from a single sample in a study of immune evolution from preneoplasia to lung adenocarcinoma. Some clones are missing from TCRdb's copy, which holds only in-frame ones; the method was immunoSEQ multiplex PCR. Among approximately 11,000 clones listed, 65% to 80% were seen once. The sample was FFPE normal lung tissue adjacent to the tumor. All receptors derive from a person between 55 and 70 years old with lung adenocarcinoma. Some clones in this sample may be carry-over from other donors' samples.

This clone was picked up one time. The V gene is TRBV19, the J gene TRBJ2-3, with TRBD1 matching 9 bases. The CDR3 runs 14 residues. V dropped 6 bases and J dropped 14; count of bases not matched to a gene: 15. The germline V gene has CDR1 LNHDA and CDR2 SQIVND (reference sequence). The CDR3 bases are TGTGCCAGTAGAGTACAGGGGGCCAAGGCGCAGTGGTATTTT. It translates to CASRVQGAKAQWYF.

The V and J genes are TRBV28 and TRBJ2-7; D possibly corresponds to TRBD2 (7 bases). The CDR3 contains 14 residues. Germline CDR1 and CDR2: MDHEN and SYDVKM. Trimming removed 5 bases at V and 3 bases at J, with 14 bases between. The CDR3 reads CASSQGGGLYEQYF. The CDR3 DNA reads as TGTGCCAGCAGTCAAGGGGGGGGGCTCTACGAGCAGTACTTC.

CDR3 loop: CASSDSLGTSGKGTDTQYF. CDR3 in DNA: TGTGCCAGCAGTGACTCACTCGGGACTAGCGGGAAGGGCACAGATACGCAGTATTTT. The chain joins TRBV6-4 to TRBJ2-3; 13 bases are a match to TRBD2. The CDR3 covers 19 residues. Germline-derived CDR1 and CDR2 are MRHNA and SNTAGT. V dropped 0 bases and J dropped 1; count of bases not matched to a gene: 7.

The chain has TRBV7-9 and TRBJ2-3, with TRBD2 matching over 10 bases. Looked up from germline, CDR1 is SEHNR and CDR2 is FQNEAQ (reference sequence). V trimming: 3 bases; J trimming: 7 bases; junction bases outside the gene matches: 13. CDR3 size: 17 residues. The CDR3 spells CASSFNRGASGRHTQYF. The CDR3 coding sequence is TGTGCCAGCAGCTTCAATAGGGGGGCTAGCGGGAGACATACGCAGTATTTT.

The V and J genes are TRBV5-1 and TRBJ2-1; 8 nucleotides match TRBD2. This CDR3 has 15 residues. The germline V gene encodes CDR1 SGHRS and CDR2 YFSETQ. With 5 bases clipped from V and 7 bases from J, the junction kept 11 bases outside the gene matches. The CDR3 DNA is TGCGCCAGCAGAAAACGGGAGGGCCCGACAAATGAGCAGTTCTTC. Amino acids: CASRKREGPTNEQFF.

V gene TRBV12-5 combines with J gene TRBJ2-1, with TRBD2 as a possible D gene (5 bases). The germline V gene encodes CDR1 LGHNT and CDR2 FRNRAP. This CDR3 is built from 15 residues. Deletions cut 5 bases from V and 0 bases from J, with 11 bases between. The CDR3 DNA reads as TGTGCTAGTGGTGTCCAGCGGAGCTCCTACAATGAGCAGTTCTTC. Translation: CASGVQRSSYNEQFF.

The table lists this clone with a count of one. The chain uses TRBV9 and TRBJ1-1; tentatively, D is TRBD1 (5 bases). The V and J ends lost 7 bases and 1 base respectively, with 8 bases between them. The CDR3 is made up of 12 amino acids. Germline V lookup: CDR1 SGDLS, CDR2 YYNGEE. The CDR3 reads CASQGSNTEAFF. The CDR3 DNA is TGTGCCAGCCAGGGATCGAACACTGAAGCTTTCTTT.

This chain joins TRBV2 and TRBJ2-7; 8 nucleotides match TRBD1. Germline V CDR1 and CDR2: SNHLY, FYNNEI. V was clipped by 8 bases and J by 6 bases; unmatched bases: 12. The CDR3 is 14 residues long. The CDR3 DNA reads TGTGCCAGCTCTACCGGGACAGGTTTTGGCGAGCAGTACTTC. Protein sequence: CASSTGTGFGEQYF.

This clone is judged medium-sized. The J gene is TRBJ2-3, the V gene TRBV25-1; 8 bases are a match to TRBD2. The V segment lost 3 bases and the J segment 0 bases; nucleotides outside the gene matches: 11. This CDR3 is built from 18 residues. The germline gives CDR1 MGHDK, CDR2 SYGVNS. The DNA for the CDR3 is TGTGCCAGCAGTGAGAGCGGGAGAGGGGGGGGGAGCACAGATACGCAGTATTTT. Translating gives CASSESGRGGGSTDTQYF.

Here the CDR3 reads CASSNRDRGRKGGYTF. CDR3 DNA sequence: TGTGCCAGCAGTAACCGGGACAGGGGGCGTAAAGGTGGCTACACCTTC. The V call is TRBV28, the J call TRBJ1-2; 12 nucleotides align to TRBD1. Losses at the gene ends were 5 bases for V and 7 bases for J; bases not matched to a gene: 11. Germline V gene data show CDR1 as MDHEN and CDR2 as SYDVKM. CDR3 length: 16 amino acids.

V usage is TRBV29-1 and J usage is TRBJ2-1, with a possible D match to TRBD2 (6 bases). Germline CDR1 reads SQVTM; CDR2 reads ANQGSEA. Trimming left V 3 bases short and J 5 bases short, with 14 bases between. The CDR3 sequence is 14 residues long. CDR3 amino acids: CSVDILGGNNEQFF. For the CDR3, the DNA is TGCAGCGTTGACATCCTTGGGGGGAACAATGAGCAGTTCTTC.

V gene TRBV7-9 combines with J gene TRBJ1-1; no firm D call. The germline V and J ends were trimmed by 1 base and 7 bases, with 7 bases remaining between them. Germline loops: CDR1 SEHNR, CDR2 FQNEAQ (reference sequence). The CDR3 is 12 amino acids. For the CDR3, the DNA is TGTGCCAGCAGCTTAGGCAGGAGTGAAGCTTTCTTT. Residues: CASSLGRSEAFF.

The rearrangement joins TRBV29-1 to TRBJ2-1; TRBD1 agrees at 7 bases. The CDR3 is made up of 16 amino acids. The germline V gene encodes CDR1 SQVTM and CDR2 ANQGSEA. V lost 4 bases and J lost 0; bases outside the gene matches: 9. The CDR3 region has the DNA TGCAGCGTTGTGGGACAGTCCCCGAGCTCCTACAATGAGCAGTTCTTC. This translates into CSVVGQSPSSYNEQFF.

This clone was seen a few times. V gene TRBV5-1 combines with J gene TRBJ2-6; D uncertain. Trimming stripped 2 bases from V and 0 bases from J, with 6 bases between. The CDR3 runs to 15 residues. Germline assignment: CDR1 SGHRS and CDR2 YFSETQ. CDR3 protein: CASSFSYSGANVLTF. Here the CDR3 DNA reads TGCGCCAGCAGCTTTTCGTACTCTGGGGCCAACGTCCTGACTTTC.

This clone appeared a few times. V gene TRBV2 combines with J gene TRBJ1-4; possibly TRBD1 for D (5 bases). The V end lost 7 bases, the J end lost 4 bases, and 10 bases lay between the germline ends. Per the germline V gene, CDR1 is SNHLY and CDR2 is FYNNEI. The CDR3 has 13 amino acids. The CDR3 coding sequence is TGTGCCAGCACCAGGGACTTTAATGAAAAACTGTTTTTT. It specifies CASTRDFNEKLFF. Using reference TRBV2 and TRBJ1-4 for the parts outside the CDR3, the full variable domain is EPEVTQTPSHQVTQMGQEVILRCVPISNHLYFYWYRQILGQKVEFLVSFYNNEISEKSEIFDDQFSVERPDGSNFTLKIRSTKLEDSAMYFCASTRDFNEKLFFGSGTQLSVL.

The chain joins TRBV2 to TRBJ1-4; 7 bases agree with TRBD1. Germline V gives CDR1 SNHLY, CDR2 FYNNEI. CDR3 size: 13 residues. J gave up 7 bases and V 11 bases, and 10 bases lay outside the gene matches. CDR3 sequence reads: CAGTTGIREKLFF. CDR3 DNA sequence: TGTGCCGGAACGACAGGGATACGTGAAAAACTGTTTTTT.

J is TRBJ2-7 and V is TRBV28; no firm D call. Germline loops: CDR1 MDHEN, CDR2 SYDVKM. The CDR3 has 13 amino acids. Trimming pared 4 bases from V and 1 base from J, leaving 8 bases between. CDR3 nucleotide sequence: TGTGCCAGCAGTTCCCTGGGATCCTACGAGCAGTACTTC. Translating gives CASSSLGSYEQYF.

The J gene is TRBJ1-1, the V gene TRBV28; TRBD1 matches 9 bases. CDR1 is MDHEN and CDR2 is SYDVKM in the germline V gene. The V gene end was trimmed by 4 bases and the J gene end by 6 bases; junction bases not matched to a gene: 6. The CDR3 has 14 amino acids. CDR3: CASSSRGQGAEAFF. CDR3 coding DNA: TGTGCCAGCAGTTCCCGGGGACAGGGCGCTGAAGCTTTCTTT.